This T cell receptor (beta chain) came from a study of persistence of HIV-infected CD4 T cells. Lysates of CMV-infected fibroblasts at approximately 10 ug/mL stimulated these cells. CD40L-negative CD69-negative CD45RO-high memory CD4+ T cells were sorted as populations depleted of antigen-responding cells. The libraries were made with immunoSEQ version 4 in survey mode. The data were produced by immunoSEQ multiplex PCR, yet TCRdb's version contains in-frame clones alone and is incomplete. The table includes around 28,000 clones, almost 85% detected once. A note on this clone: The antigen is unknown.

Trimming left V 3 bases short and J 7 bases short, with 15 bases between. The CDR3 sequence is 15 residues long. Germline CDR1 reads SGHTA; CDR2 reads FQGNSA. The gene calls are TRBV7-2 and TRBJ1-4; D not certain. Sequences were derived from CD4+ T cells sorted from PBMCs after approximately 20-hour stimulation, sampled from a patient who received antiretroviral therapy. The source of this sequence is an adult man with HIV who was CMV-seropositive. The chain's CDR3 is CASSLPVGFSEKLFF. The CDR3 coding sequence is TGTGCCAGCAGCTTGCCAGTGGGGTTTAGTGAAAAACTGTTTTTT.